This T cell receptor beta chain is from a study of blood T cell repertoires in COVID-19. The V segment lost 5 bases and the J segment 6 bases; nucleotides outside the gene matches: 6. Germline CDR1 and CDR2: SEHNR and FQNEAQ (reference sequence). The CDR3 totals 14 residues. Profiling relied on immunoSEQ multiplex PCR, and the TCRdb table lists in-frame clones only, not all of them. The sample has approximately 160,000 clones, roughly 85% seen once. Source material: peripheral blood. The clonotype comes from a woman aged 60-75 years with COVID-19, enrolled during active disease. The chain has TRBV7-9 and TRBJ2-1, with 8 bases identical to TRBD2. CDR3 bases: TGTGCCAGCAGCCCCATTAGCGGGGTCAATGAGCAGTTCTTC. Protein: CASSPISGVNEQFF.